These 2 T cell receptor beta chains were sequenced from one sample in a study of blood T cell repertoires in COVID-19. TCRdb keeps only in-frame clones here, not all; method: immunoSEQ multiplex PCR. There are a few hundred thousand clones in the sample; about 88% occur only once, and around 3.6% lies in the top ten. Material for sequencing was peripheral blood. Source of these receptors: a man aged 18-30 years with active or convalescent COVID-19.

This chain joins TRBV19 and TRBJ2-5, with D tentatively TRBD1 (6 bases). The V end was cut by 5 bases, the J end by 3 bases, with 19 bases between. This CDR3 spans 16 amino acids. The germline V gene has CDR1 LNHDA and CDR2 SQIVND (reference sequence). The CDR3 sequence is CASSDRSLAGEETQYF. The CDR3 bases are TGTGCCAGTAGTGACCGTTCCCTTGCAGGGGAAGAGACCCAGTACTTC. The full variable domain, rest sourced from reference TRBV19 and TRBJ2-5, is DGGITQSPKYLFRKEGQNVTLSCEQNLNHDAMYWYRQDPGQGLRLIYYSQIVNDFQKGDIAEGYSVSREKKESFPLTVTSAQKNPTAFYLCASSDRSLAGEETQYFGPGTRLLVL.

The sample holds a few counts of this clone. The V gene is TRBV3-1 (or the pseudogene TRBV3-2), the J gene TRBJ2-3; possibly TRBD2 for D (5 bases). Germline V gene lookup returns CDR1 LGHDT and CDR2 YNNKEL (reference sequence). CDR3 length equals 15 residues. Trimming took off 0 bases at V and 1 base at J, with 8 bases between the two ends. CDR3 coding DNA: TGTGCCAGCAGCCAAGATTTTAGCGGCACAGATACGCAGTATTTT. It is translated as CASSQDFSGTDTQYF.